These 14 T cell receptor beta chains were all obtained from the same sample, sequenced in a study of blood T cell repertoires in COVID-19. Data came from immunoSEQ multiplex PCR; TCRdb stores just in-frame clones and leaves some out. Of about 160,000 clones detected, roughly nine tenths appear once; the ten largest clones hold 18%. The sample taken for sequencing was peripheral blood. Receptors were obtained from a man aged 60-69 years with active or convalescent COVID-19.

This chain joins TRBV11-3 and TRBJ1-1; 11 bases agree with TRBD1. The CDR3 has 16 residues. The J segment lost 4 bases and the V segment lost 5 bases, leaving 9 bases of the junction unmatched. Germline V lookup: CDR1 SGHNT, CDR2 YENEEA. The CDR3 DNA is TGTGCCAGCAGCAAGGGCGCCGGGACAGGGGGCACTGAAGCTTTCTTT. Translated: CASSKGAGTGGTEAFF.

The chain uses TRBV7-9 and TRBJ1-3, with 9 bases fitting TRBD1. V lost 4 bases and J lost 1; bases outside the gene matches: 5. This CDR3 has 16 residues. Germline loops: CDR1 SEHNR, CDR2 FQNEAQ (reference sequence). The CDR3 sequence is CASSSYRGQSGNTIYF. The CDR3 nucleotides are TGTGCCAGCAGCTCGTACAGGGGGCAGTCTGGAAACACCATATATTTT.

In nucleotides, the CDR3 is TGCAGCGTTGAAAAGGGGTACCCTAATGAAAAACTGTTTTTT. As protein: CSVEKGYPNEKLFF. This sequence joins TRBV29-1 and TRBJ1-4, with D possibly TRBD1 on 5 matching bases. The CDR3 loop spans 14 amino acids. The germline V and J ends were trimmed by 2 bases and 3 bases, with 10 bases remaining between them. Per the germline V gene, CDR1 is SQVTM and CDR2 is ANQGSEA.

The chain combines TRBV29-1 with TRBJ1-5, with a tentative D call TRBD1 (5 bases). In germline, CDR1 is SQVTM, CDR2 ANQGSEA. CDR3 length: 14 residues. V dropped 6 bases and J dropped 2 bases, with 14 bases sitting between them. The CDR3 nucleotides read TGCAGCGTAAGGATGCAGGGCCGCAATCAGCCCCAGCATTTT. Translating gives CSVRMQGRNQPQHF.

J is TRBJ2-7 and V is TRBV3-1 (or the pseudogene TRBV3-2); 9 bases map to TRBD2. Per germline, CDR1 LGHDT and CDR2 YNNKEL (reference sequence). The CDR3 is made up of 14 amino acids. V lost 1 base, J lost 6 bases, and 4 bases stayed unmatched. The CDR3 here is CASSQGVAGVEQYF. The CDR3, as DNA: TGTGCCAGCAGCCAAGGGGTAGCGGGAGTCGAGCAGTACTTC.

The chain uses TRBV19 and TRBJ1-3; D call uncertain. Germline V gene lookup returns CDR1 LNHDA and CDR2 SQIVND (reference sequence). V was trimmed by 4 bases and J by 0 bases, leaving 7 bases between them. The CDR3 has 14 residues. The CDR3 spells CASSRHSSGNTIYF. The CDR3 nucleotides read TGTGCCAGTAGTAGACACAGCTCTGGAAACACCATATATTTT.

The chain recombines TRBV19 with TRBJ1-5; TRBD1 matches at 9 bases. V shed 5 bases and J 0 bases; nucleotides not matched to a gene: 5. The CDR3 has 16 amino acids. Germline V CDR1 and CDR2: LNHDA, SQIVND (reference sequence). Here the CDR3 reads CASSLRTGDSNQPQHF. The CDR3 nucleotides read TGTGCCAGTAGTCTCCGGACAGGGGATAGCAATCAGCCCCAGCATTTT. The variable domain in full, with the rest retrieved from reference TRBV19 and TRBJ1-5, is DGGITQSPKYLFRKEGQNVTLSCEQNLNHDAMYWYRQDPGQGLRLIYYSQIVNDFQKGDIAEGYSVSREKKESFPLTVTSAQKNPTAFYLCASSLRTGDSNQPQHFGDGTRLSIL.

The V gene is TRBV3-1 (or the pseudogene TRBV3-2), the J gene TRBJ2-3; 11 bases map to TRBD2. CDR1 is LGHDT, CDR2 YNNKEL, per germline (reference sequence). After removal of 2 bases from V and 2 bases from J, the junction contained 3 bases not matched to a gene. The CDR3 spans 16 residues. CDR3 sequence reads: CASSQTSGGLTDTQYF. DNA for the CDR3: TGTGCCAGCAGCCAAACTAGCGGGGGACTCACAGATACGCAGTATTTT.

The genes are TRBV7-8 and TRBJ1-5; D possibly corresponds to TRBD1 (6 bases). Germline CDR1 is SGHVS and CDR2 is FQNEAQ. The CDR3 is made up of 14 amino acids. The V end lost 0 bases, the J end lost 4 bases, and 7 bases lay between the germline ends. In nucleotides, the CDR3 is TGTGCCAGCAGCTTAGCGGACAGAAATCAGCCCCAGCATTTT. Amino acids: CASSLADRNQPQHF. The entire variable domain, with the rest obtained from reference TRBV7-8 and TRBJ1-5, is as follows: GAGVSQSPRYKVAKRGQDVALRCDPISGHVSLFWYQQALGQGPEFLTYFQNEAQLDKSGLPSDRFFAERPEGSVSTLKIQRTQQEDSAVYLCASSLADRNQPQHFGDGTRLSIL.

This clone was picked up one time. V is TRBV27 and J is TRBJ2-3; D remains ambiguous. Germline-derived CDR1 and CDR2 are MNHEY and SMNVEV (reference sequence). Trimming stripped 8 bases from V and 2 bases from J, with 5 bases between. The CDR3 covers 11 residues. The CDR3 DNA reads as TGTGCCAGCGCGAACACAGATACGCAGTATTTT. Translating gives CASANTDTQYF.

CDR3 in amino acids: CASSYAGGPYEQYF. For the CDR3, the DNA is TGTGCCAGCAGTTACGCGGGAGGCCCCTACGAGCAGTACTTC. This chain links TRBV6-5 with TRBJ2-7; 8 bases map to TRBD2. This CDR3 has 14 residues. The trim removed 2 bases at V and 2 bases at J, leaving 2 bases unmatched. Germline loops: CDR1 MNHEY, CDR2 SVGAGI.

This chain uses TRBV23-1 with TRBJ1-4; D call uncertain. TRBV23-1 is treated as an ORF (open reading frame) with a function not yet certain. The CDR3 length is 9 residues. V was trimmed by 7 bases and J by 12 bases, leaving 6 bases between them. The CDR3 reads CASITELFF. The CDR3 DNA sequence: TGCGCCAGCATTACAGAACTGTTTTTT.

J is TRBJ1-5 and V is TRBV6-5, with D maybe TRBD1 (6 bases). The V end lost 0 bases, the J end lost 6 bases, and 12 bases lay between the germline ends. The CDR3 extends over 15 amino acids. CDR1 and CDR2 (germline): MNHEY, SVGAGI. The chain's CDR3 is CASSYSPGQIQPQHF. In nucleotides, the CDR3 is TGTGCCAGCAGTTACTCCCCGGGACAAATTCAGCCCCAGCATTTT.

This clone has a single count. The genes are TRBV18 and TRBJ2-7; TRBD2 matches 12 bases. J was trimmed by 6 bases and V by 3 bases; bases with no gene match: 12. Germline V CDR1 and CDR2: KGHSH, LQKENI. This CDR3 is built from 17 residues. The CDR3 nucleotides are TGTGCCAGCTCACCGCTAGCGGGAGGGCCTCTTAGTCGCGAGCAGTACTTC. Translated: CASSPLAGGPLSREQYF.